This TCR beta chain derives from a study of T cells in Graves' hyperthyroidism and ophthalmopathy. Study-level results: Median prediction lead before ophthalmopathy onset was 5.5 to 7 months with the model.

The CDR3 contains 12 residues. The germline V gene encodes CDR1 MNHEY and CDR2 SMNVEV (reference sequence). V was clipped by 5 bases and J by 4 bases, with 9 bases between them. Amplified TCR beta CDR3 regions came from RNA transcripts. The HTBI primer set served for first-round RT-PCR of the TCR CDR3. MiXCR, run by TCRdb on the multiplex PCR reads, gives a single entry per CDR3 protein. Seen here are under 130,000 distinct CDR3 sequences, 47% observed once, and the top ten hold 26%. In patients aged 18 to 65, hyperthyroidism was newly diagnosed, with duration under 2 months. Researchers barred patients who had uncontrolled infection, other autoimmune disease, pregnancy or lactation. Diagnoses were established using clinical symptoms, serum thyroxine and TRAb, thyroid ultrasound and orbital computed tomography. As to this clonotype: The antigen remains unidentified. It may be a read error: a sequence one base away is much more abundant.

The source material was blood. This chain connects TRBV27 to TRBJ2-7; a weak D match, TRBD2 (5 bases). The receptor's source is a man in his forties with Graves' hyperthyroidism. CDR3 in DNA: TGTGCCAGCAGTACACGGGGTTACGAGCAGTACTTC. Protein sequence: CASSTRGYEQYF.